This passage covers 15 T cell receptor beta chains from one sample sequenced in a study of blood T cell repertoires in COVID-19. Sequencing was performed with immunoSEQ multiplex PCR; in TCRdb, only in-frame clones are kept and a portion is missing. The table has approximately 150,000 clones, 80% to 90% seen once. The material sequenced was peripheral blood. These receptors all stem from a man aged 70-80 years with acute or convalescent COVID-19.

The chain uses TRBV5-4 and TRBJ2-1; the match to TRBD1 covers 9 bases. CDR3 length: 17 amino acids. J was trimmed by 3 bases and V by 1 base; bases with no gene match: 8. Germline V gene sequence: CDR1 SGHNT, CDR2 YYREEE (reference sequence). The CDR3 reads CASSLNPGTGNYNEQFF. The CDR3 DNA follows: TGTGCCAGCAGCTTGAACCCCGGGACAGGGAACTACAATGAGCAGTTCTTC.

The V and J genes are TRBV9 and TRBJ1-3; unclear D gene. The germline gives CDR1 SGDLS, CDR2 YYNGEE. V was pared by 0 bases and J by 0 bases, with 7 bases between. The CDR3 is 15 amino acids. CDR3 nucleotides: TGTGCCAGCAGCGTAGATCCCAGCTCTGGAAACACCATATATTTT. It specifies CASSVDPSSGNTIYF.

V is TRBV6-5 and J is TRBJ2-4, with TRBD2 as a possible D gene (5 bases). The CDR3 runs to 13 residues. Germline V gene lookup returns CDR1 MNHEY and CDR2 SVGAGI. V lost 7 bases, J lost 8 bases, and 15 bases lay in between. Written as DNA, the CDR3 is TGTGCCAGCACCCAACCCCCGGGATACATTCAGTACTTC. It codes for CASTQPPGYIQYF.

V is TRBV7-9 and J is TRBJ2-5; 7 bases are shared with TRBD1. V dropped 2 bases and J dropped 0; count of bases not matched to a gene: 3. The CDR3 is 15 residues long. CDR1 and CDR2 from the germline V gene are SEHNR and FQNEAQ (reference sequence). The CDR3 bases are TGTGCCAGCAGCTTAAGGGGGCCTTACCAAGAGACCCAGTACTTC. It is translated as CASSLRGPYQETQYF. The full variable domain, rest sourced from reference TRBV7-9 and TRBJ2-5, is DTGVSQNPRHKITKRGQNVTFRCDPISEHNRLYWYRQTLGQGPEFLTYFQNEAQLEKSRLLSDRFSAERPKGSFSTLEIQRTEQGDSAMYLCASSLRGPYQETQYFGPGTRLLVL.

This rearrangement joins TRBV19 to TRBJ2-7, with 9 bases fitting TRBD2. This CDR3 spans 16 amino acids. V was clipped by 4 bases and J by 4 bases; unmatched bases: 11. CDR1 is LNHDA and CDR2 is SQIVND in the germline V gene (reference sequence). CDR3 nucleotides: TGTGCCAGTAGTACACTCCCGGGACTAGCAGGTTACGAGCAGTACTTC. Its protein product is CASSTLPGLAGYEQYF.

This sequence joins TRBV10-3 and TRBJ1-3; 7 bases map to TRBD1. Germline V gene sequence: CDR1 ENHRY, CDR2 SYGVKD. J was trimmed by 2 bases and V by 5 bases; bases with no gene match: 3. CDR3 length equals 14 residues. The CDR3 DNA reads TGTGCCATCAGTTCCGGGACAGCTGGAAACACCATATATTTT. Its protein product is CAISSGTAGNTIYF.

The sample holds a few counts of this clone. The chain combines TRBV11-2 with TRBJ2-5, with D maybe TRBD2 (6 bases). V dropped 0 bases and J dropped 0 bases, with 11 bases sitting between them. The CDR3 extends over 16 amino acids. Germline values: CDR1 SGHAT, CDR2 FQNNGV. CDR3 DNA sequence: TGTGCCAGCAGCTTAGATTTAGCGGTGTACCAAGAGACCCAGTACTTC. Protein product: CASSLDLAVYQETQYF.

A word on this clone: Other DNA sequences in the sample encode the same CDR3. CDR3 in amino acids: CASSRQGSNTEAFF. CDR3 DNA: TGTGCCAGCAGTCGACAGGGGTCGAACACTGAAGCTTTCTTT. The chain uses TRBV28 and TRBJ1-1, with TRBD1 matching over 8 bases. Germline V gives CDR1 MDHEN, CDR2 SYDVKM. The CDR3 sequence is 14 residues long. The J segment lost 1 base and the V segment lost 5 bases, leaving 3 bases of the junction unmatched.

This chain joins TRBV7-2 and TRBJ1-2, with 10 nucleotides matching TRBD1. Looked up from germline, CDR1 is SGHTA and CDR2 is FQGNSA. V dropped 1 base and J dropped 8; count of bases not matched to a gene: 10. The CDR3 has 16 amino acids. CDR3 loop: CASSLGGPDRGQGYTF. CDR3 bases: TGTGCCAGCAGCTTAGGGGGGCCTGACAGGGGGCAAGGCTACACCTTC.

The chain joins TRBV28 to TRBJ1-1, with 8 bases identical to TRBD1. The CDR3 runs to 16 residues. V dropped 3 bases and J dropped 1; count of bases not matched to a gene: 7. Germline V CDR1 and CDR2: MDHEN, SYDVKM. The CDR3 protein is CASSFLQGEANTEAFF. CDR3 coding DNA: TGTGCCAGCAGTTTCCTACAGGGGGAAGCGAACACTGAAGCTTTCTTT. The full variable domain, its missing parts supplied by reference TRBV28 and TRBJ1-1, is DVKVTQSSRYLVKRTGEKVFLECVQDMDHENMFWYRQDPGLGLRLIYFSYDVKMKEKGDIPEGYSVSREKKERFSLILESASTNQTSMYLCASSFLQGEANTEAFFGQGTRLTVV.

The chain couples TRBV6-5 to TRBJ1-4; TRBD1 aligns across 8 bases. The CDR3 contains 15 residues. The V and J ends lost 2 bases and 8 bases, in that order; junction bases with no gene match: 7. In germline, CDR1 is MNHEY, CDR2 SVGAGI. The CDR3 DNA reads TGTGCCAGCAGTTACCACCGGACAGGGTTGGAAAAACTGTTTTTT. This translates into CASSYHRTGLEKLFF.

V gene TRBV29-1 combines with J gene TRBJ2-3, with TRBD2 as a possible D gene (5 bases). V dropped 5 bases and J dropped 3 bases, with 12 bases sitting between them. The CDR3 has 13 amino acids. Germline CDR1 and CDR2: SQVTM and ANQGSEA. CDR3 sequence: CSVIGPGTDTQYF. The CDR3 DNA reads TGCAGCGTTATAGGGCCGGGGACAGATACGCAGTATTTT.

This chain joins TRBV3-1 (or the pseudogene TRBV3-2) and TRBJ2-5, with D possibly TRBD2 on 7 matching bases. The germline V gene has CDR1 LGHDT and CDR2 YNNKEL (reference sequence). V lost 1 base, J lost 4 bases, and 13 bases lay in between. The CDR3 sequence is 15 residues long. The CDR3 sequence: CASSQGLGGAETQYF. The CDR3, as DNA: TGTGCCAGCAGCCAAGGGCTAGGGGGGGCAGAGACCCAGTACTTC.

The chain joins TRBV5-1 to TRBJ2-3, with 9 bases matching TRBD1. CDR1 is SGHRS and CDR2 is YFSETQ in the germline V gene. The CDR3 spans 14 residues. With 4 bases clipped from V and 4 bases from J, the junction kept 4 bases outside the gene matches. The CDR3 spells CASSRDRAADTQYF. CDR3 sequence (DNA): TGCGCCAGCAGCAGGGACAGGGCAGCAGATACGCAGTATTTT.

The CDR3 DNA follows: TGTGCCAGCAGTGAAGGACGAGCGGGAGGGAAAAATGAGCAGTTCTTC. Protein product: CASSEGRAGGKNEQFF. The chain employs TRBV2 and TRBJ2-1; 10 nucleotides line up with TRBD2. In germline, CDR1 is SNHLY, CDR2 FYNNEI. J gave up 7 bases and V 1 base, and 7 bases lay outside the gene matches. The CDR3 is 16 residues long.